This T cell receptor (beta chain) derives from a study of blood T cell repertoires in COVID-19. V lost 3 bases, J lost 3 bases, and 12 bases lay in between. CDR3 size: 14 residues. Germline CDR1 is DFQATT and CDR2 is SNEGSKA (reference sequence). Data came from immunoSEQ multiplex PCR; TCRdb stores just in-frame clones and leaves some out. Here the sample spans 90,000 to 150,000 clones, about 86% being singletons. The sequenced material came from peripheral blood. The sequence was collected from a man between 65 and 85 years old who had recovered from COVID-19. The V and J genes are TRBV20-1 and TRBJ1-5; D is unresolved. The CDR3 nucleotides are TGCAGTGCTAGTACTGGAGACTACAATCAGCCCCAGCATTTT. Its protein is CSASTGDYNQPQHF.